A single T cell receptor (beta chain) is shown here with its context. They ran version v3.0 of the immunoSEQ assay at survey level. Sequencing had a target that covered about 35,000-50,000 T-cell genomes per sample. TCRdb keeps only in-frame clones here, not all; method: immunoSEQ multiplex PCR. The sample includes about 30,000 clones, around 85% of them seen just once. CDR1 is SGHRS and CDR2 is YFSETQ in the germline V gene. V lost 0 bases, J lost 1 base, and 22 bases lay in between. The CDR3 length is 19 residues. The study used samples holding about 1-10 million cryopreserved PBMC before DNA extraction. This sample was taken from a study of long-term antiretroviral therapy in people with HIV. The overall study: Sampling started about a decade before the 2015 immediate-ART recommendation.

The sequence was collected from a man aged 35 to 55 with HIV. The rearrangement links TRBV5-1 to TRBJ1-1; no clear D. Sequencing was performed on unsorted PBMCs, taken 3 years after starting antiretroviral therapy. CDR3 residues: CASSLGAGRSRSRNTEAFF. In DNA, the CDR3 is TGCGCCAGCAGCTTGGGGGCTGGACGGTCAAGGAGTAGGAACACTGAAGCTTTCTTT.